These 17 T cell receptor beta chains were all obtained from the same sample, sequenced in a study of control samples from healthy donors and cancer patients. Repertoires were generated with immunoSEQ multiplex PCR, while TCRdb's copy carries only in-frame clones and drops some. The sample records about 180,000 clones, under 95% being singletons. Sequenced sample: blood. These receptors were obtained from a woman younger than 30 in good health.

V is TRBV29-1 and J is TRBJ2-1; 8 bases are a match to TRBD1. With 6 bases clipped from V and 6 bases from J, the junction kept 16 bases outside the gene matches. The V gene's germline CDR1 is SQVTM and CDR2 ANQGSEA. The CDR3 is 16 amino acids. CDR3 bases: TGCAGCGTGGGAGGACAGGGAGTTAAAAGCGTCAATGAGCAGTTCTTC. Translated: CSVGGQGVKSVNEQFF.

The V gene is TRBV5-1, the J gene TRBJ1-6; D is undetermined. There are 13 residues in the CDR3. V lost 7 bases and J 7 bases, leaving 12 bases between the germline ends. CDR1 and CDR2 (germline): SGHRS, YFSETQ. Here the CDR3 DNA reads TGCGCCAGCGGAACATACACGAATTCACCCCTCCACTTT. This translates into CASGTYTNSPLHF. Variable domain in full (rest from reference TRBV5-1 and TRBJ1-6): KAGVTQTPRYLIKTRGQQVTLSCSPISGHRSVSWYQQTPGQGLQFLFEYFSETQRNKGNFPGRFSGRQFSNSRSEMNVSTLELGDSALYLCASGTYTNSPLHFGNGTRLTVT.

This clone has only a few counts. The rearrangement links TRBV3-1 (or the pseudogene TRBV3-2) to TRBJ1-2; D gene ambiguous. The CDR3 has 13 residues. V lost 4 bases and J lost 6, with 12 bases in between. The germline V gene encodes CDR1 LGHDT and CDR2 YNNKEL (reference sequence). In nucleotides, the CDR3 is TGTGCCAGCAGCCCAAGGAGGGATGATGGCTACACCTTC. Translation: CASSPRRDDGYTF.

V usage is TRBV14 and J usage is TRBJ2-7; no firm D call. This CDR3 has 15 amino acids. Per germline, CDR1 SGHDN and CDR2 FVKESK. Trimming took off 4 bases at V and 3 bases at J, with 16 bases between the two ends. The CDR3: CASSRSSGLYYEQYF. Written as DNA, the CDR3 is TGTGCCAGCAGCCGGAGTTCGGGTCTATACTACGAGCAGTACTTC.

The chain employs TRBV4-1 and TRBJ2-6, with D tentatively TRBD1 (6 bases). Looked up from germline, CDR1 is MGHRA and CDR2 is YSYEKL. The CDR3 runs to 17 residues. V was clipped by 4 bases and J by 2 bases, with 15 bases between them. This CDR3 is CASSPRQDTPGANVLTF. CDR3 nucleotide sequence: TGCGCCAGCAGCCCCCGACAGGACACCCCTGGGGCCAACGTCCTGACTTTC.

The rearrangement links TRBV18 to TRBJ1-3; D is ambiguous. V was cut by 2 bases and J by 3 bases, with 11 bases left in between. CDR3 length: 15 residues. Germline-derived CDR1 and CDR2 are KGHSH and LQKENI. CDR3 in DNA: TGTGCCAGCTCACCAAGACTCCCCGGTGGAAACACCATATATTTT. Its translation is CASSPRLPGGNTIYF.

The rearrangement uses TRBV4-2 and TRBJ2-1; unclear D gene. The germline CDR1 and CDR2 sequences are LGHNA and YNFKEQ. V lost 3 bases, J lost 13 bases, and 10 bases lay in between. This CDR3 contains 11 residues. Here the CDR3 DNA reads TGTGCCAGCAGCCAGTCGATAACACAGTTCTTC. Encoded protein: CASSQSITQFF.

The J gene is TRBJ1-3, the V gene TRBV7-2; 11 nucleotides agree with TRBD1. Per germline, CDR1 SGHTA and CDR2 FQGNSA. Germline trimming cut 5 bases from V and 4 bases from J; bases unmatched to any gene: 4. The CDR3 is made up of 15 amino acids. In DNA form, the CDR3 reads TGTGCCAGCAGCCCTGGACAGGGGGCGGGAAACACCATATATTTT. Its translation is CASSPGQGAGNTIYF.

The CDR3 DNA sequence: TGTGCCAGCAGTTACTATGGGACAGGGGGCAATCAGCCCCAGCATTTT. Protein sequence: CASSYYGTGGNQPQHF. The chain employs TRBV6-6 and TRBJ1-5, with 10 nucleotides matching TRBD1. V lost 1 base, J lost 2 bases, and 2 bases stayed unmatched. Germline CDR1 MNHNY, CDR2 SVGAGI (reference sequence). The CDR3 is 16 residues long.

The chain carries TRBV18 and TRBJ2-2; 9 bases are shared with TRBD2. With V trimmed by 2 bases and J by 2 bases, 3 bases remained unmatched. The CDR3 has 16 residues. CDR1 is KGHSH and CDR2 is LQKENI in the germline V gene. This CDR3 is CASSPSGLANTGELFF. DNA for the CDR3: TGTGCCAGCTCACCATCGGGACTAGCAAACACCGGGGAGCTGTTTTTT.

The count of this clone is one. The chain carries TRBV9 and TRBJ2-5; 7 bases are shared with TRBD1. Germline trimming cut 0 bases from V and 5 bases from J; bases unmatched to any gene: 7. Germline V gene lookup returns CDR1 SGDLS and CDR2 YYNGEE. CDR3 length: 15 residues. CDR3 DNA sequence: TGTGCCAGCAGCGTAGAGGGACAGTATGGGGAGACCCAGTACTTC. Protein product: CASSVEGQYGETQYF.

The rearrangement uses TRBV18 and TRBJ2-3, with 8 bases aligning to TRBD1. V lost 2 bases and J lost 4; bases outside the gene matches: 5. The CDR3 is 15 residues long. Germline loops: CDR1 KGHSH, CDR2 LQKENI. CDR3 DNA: TGTGCCAGCTCACCAGAAGCAGGGGGCCCAGATACGCAGTATTTT. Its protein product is CASSPEAGGPDTQYF.

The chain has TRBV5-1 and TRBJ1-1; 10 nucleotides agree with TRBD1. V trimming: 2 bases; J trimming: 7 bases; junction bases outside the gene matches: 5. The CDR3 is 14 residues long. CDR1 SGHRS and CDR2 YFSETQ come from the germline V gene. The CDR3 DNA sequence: TGCGCCAGCAGCTTATCGACAGGGGGCAATGAAGCTTTCTTT. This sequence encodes CASSLSTGGNEAFF.

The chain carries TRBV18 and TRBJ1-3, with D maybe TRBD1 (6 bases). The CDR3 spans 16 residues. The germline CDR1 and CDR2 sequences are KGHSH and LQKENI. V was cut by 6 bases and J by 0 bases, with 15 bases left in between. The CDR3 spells CASSSGQMNSGNTIYF. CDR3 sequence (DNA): TGTGCCAGCTCTTCTGGACAGATGAACTCTGGAAACACCATATATTTT.

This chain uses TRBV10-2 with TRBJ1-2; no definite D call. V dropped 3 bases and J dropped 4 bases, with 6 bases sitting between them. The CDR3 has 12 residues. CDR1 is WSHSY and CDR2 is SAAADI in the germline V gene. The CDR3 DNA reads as TGCGCCAGCAGTGACTCATTCTATGGCTACACCTTC. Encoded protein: CASSDSFYGYTF.

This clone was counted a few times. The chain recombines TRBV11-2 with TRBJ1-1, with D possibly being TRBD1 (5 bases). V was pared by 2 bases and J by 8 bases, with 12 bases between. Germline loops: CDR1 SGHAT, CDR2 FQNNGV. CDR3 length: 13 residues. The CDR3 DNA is TGTGCCAGCAGCTTACCCCAGGGATTGGAAGCTTTCTTT. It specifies CASSLPQGLEAFF.

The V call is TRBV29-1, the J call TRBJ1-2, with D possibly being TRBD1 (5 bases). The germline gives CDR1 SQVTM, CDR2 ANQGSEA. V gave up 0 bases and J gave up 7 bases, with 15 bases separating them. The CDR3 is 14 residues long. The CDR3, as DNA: TGCAGCGTTGAAGATGAGCGGACTGGGGGTGGCTACACCTTC. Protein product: CSVEDERTGGGYTF. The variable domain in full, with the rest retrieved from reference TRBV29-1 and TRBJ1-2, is SAVISQKPSRDICQRGTSLTIQCQVDSQVTMMFWYRQQPGQSLTLIATANQGSEATYESGFVIDKFPISRPNLTFSTLTVSNMSPEDSSIYLCSVEDERTGGGYTFGSGTRLTVV.